This T cell receptor beta chain stems from a study of CD8 T cells in ankylosing spondylitis (dated by TCRdb to about 2017). A note on the overall study: To find TCR variants linked to disease, the study profiled T cell receptor beta repertoires in ankylosing spondylitis patients and healthy donors. In total, the full study cohort was made up of roughly 100 healthy donors and 25 or so ankylosing spondylitis patients. Samples of peripheral blood were taken, and for ankylosing spondylitis patients, synovial fluid was collected as well. Points the paper makes about the study in general: Some TCR beta motif variants had previously been reported in synovial fluid and blood of reactive arthritis patients, which suggested common disease-initiation mechanisms. According to the report, matched synovial fluid samples from ankylosing spondylitis patients were significantly enriched for the disease-linked clones. The disease-linked clones showed a CD8+ phenotype and occurred at relatively low frequencies in peripheral blood. Blood from ankylosing spondylitis patients appeared to be characterized by a TCR beta motif made up of several highly homologous amino acid variants.

The CDR3 runs 18 residues from the cysteine to the phenylalanine. Only the CDR3 portion is preserved as DNA: 54 bases, with reading frame beginning at the first base. CDR1 and CDR2 are read off the germline V gene (reference sequence) as MNHEY and SMNVEV. Ends trimmed: V by 2 bases, J by 6 bases; bases unmatched to a gene: 16. This clonotype was seen only a few times. Its antigen is unknown. Within one base of it there is no much larger clone, and no base qualities were kept. The reads were generated on an Illumina HiSeq 2500. Quantitative 5'-RACE with molecular barcodes was the method used to prepare the TCR beta libraries. Processing in the source paper ran as follows. A new computational method based on a probabilistic model of VDJ rearrangement was used to identify disease-linked TCR variants. TCRdb itself trimmed the public reads at Q25 with fastp, ran MiXCR and retained productive beta chains. Each CDR3 protein appears once, grouped with its most common genes and DNA. The V and J calls and clone size come from TCRdb's table, not from the authors' own analysis. Here the sample has around 150,000 distinct CDR3 sequences; around a tenth occur a single time. The ten largest clones add up to 25% to 35% of the sample.

The receptor chain draws on TRBV27 and TRBJ2-3, with TRBD1 identical over 8 junction bases. This sequence originates from a male donor with ankylosing spondylitis or in good health (not recorded which). Input material: blood, either unsorted or a sorted T cell fraction (not recorded which). For the CDR3, the sequence is CASSLAGRGRWERDTQYF. The sequence in DNA is TGTGCCAGCAGTTTAGCGGGCAGGGGGCGATGGGAGAGGGATACGCAGTATTTT.